This is a list of T cell receptor beta chains from one sample in a study of T cell responses to AZD1222 COVID-19 vaccine. Clones were read by immunoSEQ multiplex PCR, and TCRdb kept only the in-frame ones, dropping some. Of about 150,000 clones in the sample, 88% were seen once. Material: peripheral blood, obtained on day 0 of AZD1222 vaccination. All receptors come from an adult in good health. Both conserved end residues are part of each CDR3. Each record gives: D gene, clone size, J gene, V gene, CDR3 DNA, CDR3 protein. D genes are given only for firm matches. The size entry is marked missing in some rows and otherwise reads once, few, many or a size class.

NA,NA,TRBJ1-2,TRBV14,TGTGCCAGCAGCCAAGCCCCCAGAGTAGGGGCCTCAAACTATGGCTACACCTTC,CASSQAPRVGASNYGYTF
NA,NA,TRBJ1-2,TRBV19,TGTGCCAGTATGCCTGGCGGCGTTAGCTATGGCTACACCTTC,CASMPGGVSYGYTF
TRBD1,NA,TRBJ1-5,TRBV4-1,TGCGCCAGCAGCCAAGATTGGCAGGGGGGTCAGCCCCAGCATTTT,CASSQDWQGGQPQHF
TRBD1,NA,TRBJ2-2,TRBV9,TGTGCCAGCAGCGGGGGACAGGCGGCAAACACCGGGGAGCTGTTTTTT,CASSGGQAANTGELFF
NA,NA,TRBJ1-5,TRBV7-2,TGTGCCAGCAGCTTAGGGGCAGAAAGCAATCAGCCCCAGCATTTT,CASSLGAESNQPQHF
NA,NA,TRBJ1-6,TRBV7-2,TGTGCCAGCAGCTTTGGAACGGGTTCACCCCTCCACTTT,CASSFGTGSPLHF
NA,NA,TRBJ1-2,TRBV9,TGTGCCAGCAGCCCGAACCAGGGAGTTTATGGCTACACCTTC,CASSPNQGVYGYTF
TRBD2,NA,TRBJ2-7,TRBV4-2,TGTGCCAGCAGCCAAGTTGATCGGACTAGCTCGGGGGAGCAGTACTTC,CASSQVDRTSSGEQYF
TRBD2,NA,TRBJ2-2,TRBV6-1,TGTGCCAGCAGTGAAAGGCTAGCGGGGGGTCAACACACCGGGGAGCTGTTTTTT,CASSERLAGGQHTGELFF
NA,NA,TRBJ1-1,TRBV24-1,TGTGCCACCAGTGATTCGACAGTGAACACTGAAGCTTTCTTT,CATSDSTVNTEAFF
NA,few,TRBJ2-1,TRBV7-2,TGTGCCAGCAGCTTAGATAGAGGGGACAATGAGCAGTTCTTC,CASSLDRGDNEQFF
TRBD1,NA,TRBJ2-1,TRBV9,TGTGCCAGCAGCGCAGGGACAGGGGGCTTTAATGAGCAGTTCTTC,CASSAGTGGFNEQFF
NA,few,TRBJ1-5,TRBV7-3,TGTGCCAGCAGCTTCGGGCCGGAGAGGCCCCAGCATTTT,CASSFGPERPQHF
TRBD2,once,TRBJ2-5,TRBV19,TGTGCCAGTAGTACCGGAGGTAGCGGGGGGGCCGCGGTACAGACCCAGTACTTC,CASSTGGSGGAAVQTQYF
TRBD2,NA,TRBJ2-1,TRBV3-1/TRBV3-2,TGTGCCAGCAGCCGCACAACTCTGACTAGCGGGGGGGACAATGAGCAGTTCTTC,CASSRTTLTSGGDNEQFF
NA,NA,TRBJ1-1,TRBV18,TGTGCCAGCTCACCAAACCGGGCGGACACTGAAGCTTTCTTT,CASSPNRADTEAFF
TRBD1,NA,TRBJ2-7,TRBV5-1,TGCGCCAGCAGCTACACGTTGACAGGGCTCCCCTACGAGCAGTACTTC,CASSYTLTGLPYEQYF
NA,NA,TRBJ2-1,TRBV28,TGTGCCAGCAGTTTAACAGGGCGATACAATGAGCAGTTCTTC,CASSLTGRYNEQFF
NA,NA,TRBJ1-3,TRBV23-1,TGCGCCAGCAGTCAATGGGAGGTTCTCTCTGGAAACACCATATATTTT,CASSQWEVLSGNTIYF
NA,NA,TRBJ2-1,TRBV2,TGTGCCAGCAGTGAAAATCGGCAGGGCCTCAATGAGCAGTTCTTC,CASSENRQGLNEQFF
NA,NA,TRBJ2-3,TRBV5-1,TGCGCCAGCAGTTCCGGGACGAGTTTAAAAACAGATACGCAGTATTTT,CASSSGTSLKTDTQYF
TRBD2,NA,TRBJ2-5,TRBV11-3,TGTGCCAGCAGCTTATGGACTAGCGAATTCCAAGAGACCCAGTACTTC,CASSLWTSEFQETQYF
TRBD1,NA,TRBJ2-3,TRBV5-1,TGCGCCAGCAGCTTTGACAGGGGCATAGGGGATACGCAGTATTTT,CASSFDRGIGDTQYF
NA,NA,TRBJ1-2,TRBV6-5,TGTGCCAGCAGTTACGGTACAATCTATGGCTACACCTTC,CASSYGTIYGYTF
TRBD1,once,TRBJ1-1,TRBV13,TGTGCCAGCAGCCCAACCCCACCTCGGACAGGGGGCACTGAAGCTTTCTTT,CASSPTPPRTGGTEAFF
NA,NA,TRBJ2-3,TRBV6-1,TGTGCCAGCAGTGAAGGTGGACGGGGCACGCAGTATTTT,CASSEGGRGTQYF
TRBD1,once,TRBJ2-3,TRBV18,TGTGCCAGCTCACCCGGGGACAGGGGTCAAGATACGCAGTATTTT,CASSPGDRGQDTQYF
NA,NA,TRBJ1-6,TRBV3-1/TRBV3-2,TGTGCCAGCAGCCTCAGAGGCTCTAATTCACCCCTCCACTTT,CASSLRGSNSPLHF
NA,NA,TRBJ1-1,TRBV2,TGTGCCAGCAAGGCCGGGGGGTTCCCTGAAGCTTTCTTT,CASKAGGFPEAFF
NA,NA,TRBJ1-2,TRBV19,TGTGCCAGTAGAGCGGACGGATCTAACTATGGCTACACCTTC,CASRADGSNYGYTF
TRBD1,NA,TRBJ2-4,TRBV6-5,TGTGCCAGCAGTTACAATGGACAGGGGGACATTCAGTACTTC,CASSYNGQGDIQYF
TRBD1,NA,TRBJ1-6,TRBV28,TGTGCCAGCCAAGGACAGGGGAGGATCCCCCTCCACTTT,CASQGQGRIPLHF
TRBD1,NA,TRBJ1-2,TRBV7-9,TGTGCCAGCAGCTTAATGACAGGGGGTGGCTACACCTTC,CASSLMTGGGYTF
NA,once,TRBJ1-5,TRBV18,TGTGCCAGCTCTCCAGCGGAGCAGCCCCAGCATTTT,CASSPAEQPQHF
TRBD2,NA,TRBJ2-3,TRBV7-2,TGTGCCAGCAGCTTCCCCGGGACTAGCGGGGGAAAAGTGAAGGATACGCAGTATTTT,CASSFPGTSGGKVKDTQYF
NA,NA,TRBJ2-1,TRBV12-3/TRBV12-4,TGTGCCAGCCAGGGCAGCGGGTATAATGAGCAGTTCTTC,CASQGSGYNEQFF
TRBD1,NA,TRBJ2-7,TRBV7-9,TGTGCCAGCAGCTTAGGCAACAGGGGCCACGAGCAGTACTTC,CASSLGNRGHEQYF
TRBD2,NA,TRBJ2-7,TRBV3-1/TRBV3-2,TGTGCCAGCAGCCATAGCGGGGGGGCCAACGAGCAGTACTTC,CASSHSGGANEQYF
NA,NA,TRBJ1-2,TRBV7-6,TGTGCCAGCAGCTATACAACTTCTGGGGGCTACACCTTC,CASSYTTSGGYTF
NA,NA,TRBJ2-2,TRBV2,TGTGCCAGCAGCCGTACCGGGGAGCTGTTTTTT,CASSRTGELFF
NA,NA,TRBJ1-4,TRBV6-5,TGTGCCAGCAGCCCCCGGGCAGTCGCTGAAAAACTGTTTTTT,CASSPRAVAEKLFF
TRBD1,NA,TRBJ1-2,TRBV2,TGTGCCGGGTCCGGGACAGGGAGCGGGGGCTACACCTTC,CAGSGTGSGGYTF
NA,NA,TRBJ1-3,TRBV19,TGTGCCAGTCGGTACTCTGGAAACACCATATATTTT,CASRYSGNTIYF
NA,NA,TRBJ1-6,TRBV9,TGTGCCATCTACAGGGTGGGTAATTCACCCCTCCACTTT,CAIYRVGNSPLHF
NA,NA,TRBJ1-6,TRBV3-1/TRBV3-2,TGTGCCAGCAGCCAAGGTGGGGGTCCCCTCCACTTT,CASSQGGGPLHF